This T cell receptor (beta chain) was recovered during a study of shared clonotypes between healthy human individuals. Donors, without exception, were Caucasian adults residing in Nashville, Tennessee. Germline trimming cut 7 bases from V and 5 bases from J; bases unmatched to any gene: 9. From germline, CDR1 is MNHNY and CDR2 SVGAGI (reference sequence). The CDR3 is 15 amino acids. The DNA input per sorted-subset replicate PCR was 200 ng, corresponding to 25,000 to 35,000 T cell genomes. TCRdb's copy holds only in-frame clones and misses some; the assay was immunoSEQ multiplex PCR. The sample shows a few million clones, around 90% of them seen only once. General study points: Shared across a few donors were roughly 5% of the naive CD4 clonotypes. The donor pool, a small one, limited the genetic and exposure-history diversity represented.

With regard to this clone: Its antigen is still unknown.

The sample was naive CD4+ T cells sorted from blood. Sample subset: CD45RA+ positively selected. The chain combines TRBV6-6 with TRBJ2-1, with TRBD2 matching 9 bases. This TCR was recovered from a man in his late teens or twenties in good health. The CDR3 nucleotides are TGTGCCAGCACCCCGGGTAGCGGGGGAAACAATGAGCAGTTCTTC. It encodes CASTPGSGGNNEQFF.